The 10 T cell receptor beta chains below were found in one sample sequenced in a study of T cell responses to AZD1222 COVID-19 vaccine. Sequencing used immunoSEQ multiplex PCR; TCRdb keeps in-frame clones, though not all of them. This table holds 150,000 or so clones, around 88% found once. The input for sequencing was peripheral blood, taken on day 0 of AZD1222 vaccination. Source of these receptors: an adult in good health.

This chain connects TRBV18 to TRBJ2-1; TRBD2 aligns across 9 bases. Trimming cost V 3 bases and J 10 bases; bases outside gene matches: 7. The CDR3 runs to 14 residues. The V gene's germline CDR1 is KGHSH and CDR2 LQKENI. The CDR3 loop is CASSPGTSPREQFF. Written as DNA, the CDR3 is TGTGCCAGCTCACCCGGGACTAGCCCCCGGGAGCAGTTCTTC.

The J gene is TRBJ1-2, the V gene TRBV27; 7 bases agree with TRBD1. This CDR3 is built from 13 residues. V shed 2 bases and J 3 bases; nucleotides not matched to a gene: 0. In germline, CDR1 is MNHEY, CDR2 SMNVEV (reference sequence). CDR3 DNA: TGTGCCAGCAGTTTAGACAGGGACTATGGCTACACCTTC. Protein product: CASSLDRDYGYTF.

This clone was picked up one time. This chain connects TRBV6-5 to TRBJ1-1, with 8 bases fitting TRBD1. CDR1 MNHEY and CDR2 SVGAGI come from the germline V gene. J gave up 4 bases and V 4 bases, and 5 bases lay outside the gene matches. The CDR3 spans 14 residues. CDR3 protein: CASSWTGRATEAFF. In nucleotides, the CDR3 is TGTGCCAGCAGTTGGACAGGGAGGGCCACTGAAGCTTTCTTT.

The chain recombines TRBV5-8 with TRBJ1-2; 8 bases match TRBD1. The CDR3 length is 15 residues. Germline lookup yields CDR1 SGHTS and CDR2 YDEGEE. Trimming took 0 bases from V and 4 from J; bases not matched to a gene: 5. The CDR3 protein is CASSLGQGAIYGYTF. CDR3 nucleotides: TGTGCCAGCAGCTTGGGGCAGGGGGCAATCTATGGCTACACCTTC.

The rearrangement links TRBV3-1 (or the pseudogene TRBV3-2) to TRBJ1-1; unclear D gene. The V gene lost 5 bases and the J gene lost 1 base, with 14 bases spanning the gap. This CDR3 comprises 15 residues. The germline V gene has CDR1 LGHDT and CDR2 YNNKEL (reference sequence). DNA of the CDR3: TGTGCCAGCAGCTTCTTTTTGGGAGGGAACACTGAAGCTTTCTTT. This encodes CASSFFLGGNTEAFF.

This sequence joins TRBV7-2 and TRBJ2-5; TRBD1 aligns across 8 bases. Germline loops: CDR1 SGHTA, CDR2 FQGNSA. The CDR3 length is 15 residues. V shed 5 bases, J shed 2 bases, and the junction held 7 bases outside the gene matches. The CDR3 is CASSTGDRNQETQYF. The CDR3 nucleotides read TGTGCCAGCAGCACCGGGGACAGGAATCAAGAGACCCAGTACTTC.

The J gene is TRBJ1-6, the V gene TRBV5-5; 10 nucleotides agree with TRBD1. The CDR3 is made up of 16 amino acids. Germline V gene lookup returns CDR1 SGHKS and CDR2 YYEKEE (reference sequence). V gave up 2 bases and J gave up 7 bases; unmatched junction bases: 6. The CDR3 DNA sequence: TGTGCCAGCAGCTTAAACCGGGACAGGGGAAATTCACCCCTCCACTTT. This codes for CASSLNRDRGNSPLHF.

The chain joins TRBV6-5 to TRBJ2-1; 9 bases are shared with TRBD2. CDR1 and CDR2 from the germline V gene are MNHEY and SVGAGI. Trimming removed 3 bases from V and 6 bases from J; junction bases left unmatched: 9. The CDR3 totals 16 residues. CDR3 sequence reads: CASSYVGGRAINEQFF. The CDR3 nucleotides are TGTGCCAGCAGTTATGTGGGCGGGAGGGCCATCAATGAGCAGTTCTTC.

With respect to this clone: One junction end disagrees with the germline gene, perhaps due to a read error. The V and J genes are TRBV3-1 (or the pseudogene TRBV3-2) and TRBJ2-5; D uncertain. The CDR3 consists of 16 residues. Germline loops: CDR1 LGHDT, CDR2 YNNKEL (reference sequence). CDR3 bases: TGTGCCAGCACCCAACCCCCTTGCAGGTTGATGGAGACCCAGTACTTC. Its translation: CASTQPPCRLMETQYF.

This chain links TRBV18 with TRBJ2-5; 8 positions agree with TRBD2. This CDR3 spans 14 amino acids. J lost 0 bases, V lost 6 bases, and 3 bases had no gene match. Germline values: CDR1 KGHSH, CDR2 LQKENI. CDR3 region: CASSTLADQETQYF. Written as DNA, the CDR3 is TGTGCCAGCTCGACACTAGCGGACCAAGAGACCCAGTACTTC. The full variable domain, in which reference TRBV18 and TRBJ2-5 provide the parts outside the CDR3, is NAGVMQNPRHLVRRRGQEARLRCSPMKGHSHVYWYRQLPEEGLKFMVYLQKENIIDESGMPKERFSAEFPKEGPSILRIQQVVRGDSAAYFCASSTLADQETQYFGPGTRLLVL.